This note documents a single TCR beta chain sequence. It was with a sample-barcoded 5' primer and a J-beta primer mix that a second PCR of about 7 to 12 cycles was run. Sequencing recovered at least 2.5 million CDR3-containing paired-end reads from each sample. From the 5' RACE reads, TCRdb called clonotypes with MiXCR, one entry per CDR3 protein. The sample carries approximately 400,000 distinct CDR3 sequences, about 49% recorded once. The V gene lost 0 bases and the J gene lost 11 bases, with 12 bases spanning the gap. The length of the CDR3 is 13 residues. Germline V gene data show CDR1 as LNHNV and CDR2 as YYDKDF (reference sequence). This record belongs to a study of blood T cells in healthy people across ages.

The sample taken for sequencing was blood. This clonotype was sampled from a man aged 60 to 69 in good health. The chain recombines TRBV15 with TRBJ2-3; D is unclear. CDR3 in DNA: TGTGCCACCAGCAGAGATGGGGAATCAGGGCAGTATTTT. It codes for CATSRDGESGQYF.